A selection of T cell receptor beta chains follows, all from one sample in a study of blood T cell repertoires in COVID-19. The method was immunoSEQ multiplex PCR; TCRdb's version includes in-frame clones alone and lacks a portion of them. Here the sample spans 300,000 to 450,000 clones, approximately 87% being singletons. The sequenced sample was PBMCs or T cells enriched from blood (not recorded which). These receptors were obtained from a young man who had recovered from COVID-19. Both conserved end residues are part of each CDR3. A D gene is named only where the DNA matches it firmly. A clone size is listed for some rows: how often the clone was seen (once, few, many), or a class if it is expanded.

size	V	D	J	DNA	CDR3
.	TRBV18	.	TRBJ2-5	TGTGCCAGCTCACCGAGGAGAGAAGGTTGGGAGACCCAGTACTTC	CASSPRREGWETQYF
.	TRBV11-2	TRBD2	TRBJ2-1	TGTGCCAGCAGCTTAGGGACTAGCTCATTCTCCTACAATGAGCAGTTCTTC	CASSLGTSSFSYNEQFF
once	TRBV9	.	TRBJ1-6	TGTGCCAGCAGCGTAGCACAGGGAACGGGTTCACCCCTCCACTTT	CASSVAQGTGSPLHF
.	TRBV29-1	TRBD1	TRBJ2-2	TGCAGCGTTGTGGCAAGGGGGCGGGTCACCGGGGAGCTGTTTTTT	CSVVARGRVTGELFF
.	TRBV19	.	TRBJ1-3	TGTGCCAGTAGTCCGACTTCAACGCCCGGAAACACCATATATTTT	CASSPTSTPGNTIYF
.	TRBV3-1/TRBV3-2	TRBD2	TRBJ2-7	TGTGCCAGCAGCCGCCCACTAGCGGGGGGGTACGAGCAGTACTTC	CASSRPLAGGYEQYF
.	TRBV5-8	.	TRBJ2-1	TGTGCCAGCAGCTCCAGGTGGGATGAGCAGTTCTTC	CASSSRWDEQFF
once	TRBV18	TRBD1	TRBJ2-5	TGTGCCAGCTCCCCAGGGACAGAGTACCAAGAGACCCAGTACTTC	CASSPGTEYQETQYF
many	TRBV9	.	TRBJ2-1	TGTGCCAGCAGCGTAAGACTGGAGGGTGAGCAGTTCTTC	CASSVRLEGEQFF
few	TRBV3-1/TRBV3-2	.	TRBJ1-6	TGTGCCAGCAGCCAACCGTCTTCCAATTCACCCCTCCACTTT	CASSQPSSNSPLHF
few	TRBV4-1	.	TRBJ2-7	TGCGCCAGCAGCCAAGAATGGGGGGGGGCTTACGAGCAGTACTTC	CASSQEWGGAYEQYF
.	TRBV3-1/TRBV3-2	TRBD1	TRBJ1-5	TGTGCCAGCAGCCAAGATCCTACAGGGGGACAGCCCCAGCATTTT	CASSQDPTGGQPQHF
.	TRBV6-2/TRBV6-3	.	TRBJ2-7	TGTGCCAGCAGTTACTCGAGAGAGTGGGGATCGGGGGAGTCCTACGAGCAGTACTTC	CASSYSREWGSGESYEQYF
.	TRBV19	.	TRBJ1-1	TGTGCCAGTAGTGCCCGGGGAAACACTGAAGCTTTCTTT	CASSARGNTEAFF
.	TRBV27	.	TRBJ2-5	TGTGCCAGCAGTTTAGCGGGGATAGGTCAAGAGACCCAGTACTTC	CASSLAGIGQETQYF
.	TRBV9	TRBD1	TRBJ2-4	TGTGCCAGCAGCCCCAGTAGGGGGCTAAACATTCAGTACTTC	CASSPSRGLNIQYF
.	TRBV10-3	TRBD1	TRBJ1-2	TGTGCCATCAGTGAGGCCCTACAGGGGAGCGCCTATGGCTACACCTTC	CAISEALQGSAYGYTF
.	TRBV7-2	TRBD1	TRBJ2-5	TGTGCCAGCAGCTTAGTTGGTGACAGGGAGTTGAGAGAGACCCAGTACTTC	CASSLVGDRELRETQYF
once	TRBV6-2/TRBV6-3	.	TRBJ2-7	TGTGCCAGCAGTTACTCTACCTCGACAGGTCCCTACGAGCAGTACTTC	CASSYSTSTGPYEQYF
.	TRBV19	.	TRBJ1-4	TGTGCCAGTAGTTTAGGAGCAACTAATGAAAAACTGTTTTTT	CASSLGATNEKLFF
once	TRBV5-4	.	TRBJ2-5	TGTGCCAGCAGCTTGAGGATCGGGGACCAAGAGACCCAGTACTTC	CASSLRIGDQETQYF
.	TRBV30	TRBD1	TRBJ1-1	TGTGCCTGGGGAGGACAGGGGGCTGCAGCTTTCTTT	CAWGGQGAAAFF
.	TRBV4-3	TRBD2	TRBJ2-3	TGCGCCAGCAGCCAAAGACTAGCGGGGGGCACAGATACGCAGTATTTT	CASSQRLAGGTDTQYF
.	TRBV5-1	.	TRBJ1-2	TGCGCCAGCAGCTTGGCGGGAAGCTATGGCTACACCTTC	CASSLAGSYGYTF
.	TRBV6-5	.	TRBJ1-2	TGTGCCAGCAGTCCTCATGGTTGGCCAAGCTATGGCTACACCTTC	CASSPHGWPSYGYTF
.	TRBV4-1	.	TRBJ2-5	TGCGCCAGCAGCCCCGGTACAGCCCAAGAGACCCAGTACTTC	CASSPGTAQETQYF
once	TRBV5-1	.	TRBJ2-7	TGCGCCAGCAGGGACAGATCATACGAGCAGTACTTC	CASRDRSYEQYF
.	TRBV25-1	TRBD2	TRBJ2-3	TGTGCCAGCAGTGAAAGAATGGGGACTAGCGGGGTAGTAGATACGCAGTATTTT	CASSERMGTSGVVDTQYF
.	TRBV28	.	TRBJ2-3	TGTGCCAGCAGCCGAAGGGGTACGCAGTATTTT	CASSRRGTQYF
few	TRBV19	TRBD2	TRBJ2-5	TGTGCCAGTAGTACGTCCGGACTAGCGGGGAAGACCCAGTACTTC	CASSTSGLAGKTQYF
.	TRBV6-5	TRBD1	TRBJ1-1	TGTGCCAGCAGTTGGGGACAGGTCACCGCTGAAGCTTTCTTT	CASSWGQVTAEAFF
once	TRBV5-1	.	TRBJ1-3	TGCGCCAGCAGCCCCGGCAACAGCCTCTCTGGAAACACCATATATTTT	CASSPGNSLSGNTIYF
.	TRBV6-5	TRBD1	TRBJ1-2	TGTGCCAGCAGTTACGGCGGACAGGCAGGCTATGGCTACACCTTC	CASSYGGQAGYGYTF
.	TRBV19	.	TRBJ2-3	TGTGCCAGTAGTACTCCGGGGAGGGGGGGCCAAGATACGCAGTATTTT	CASSTPGRGGQDTQYF
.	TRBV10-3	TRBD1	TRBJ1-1	TGTGCCATCAGTGAGGACAGGGGAAACACTGAAGCTTTCTTT	CAISEDRGNTEAFF
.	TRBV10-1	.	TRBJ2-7	TGCGCCAGCTCCCTGGGCGAGGAGCAGTACTTC	CASSLGEEQYF
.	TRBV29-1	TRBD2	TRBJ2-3	TGCAGCGCAGCCGCGGCGCGGGGGGTCACAGATACGCAGTATTTT	CSAAAARGVTDTQYF
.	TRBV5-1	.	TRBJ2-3	TGCGCCAGCAGCTTGGCTAGGACAGCCTTTTTTACAGATACGCAGTATTTT	CASSLARTAFFTDTQYF
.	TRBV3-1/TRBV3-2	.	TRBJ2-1	TGTGCCAGCAGCTTAAGCCCCTACAATGAGCAGTTCTTC	CASSLSPYNEQFF
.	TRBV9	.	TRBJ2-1	TGTGCCAGCAGCGTTTCATGGCTAGTTCCGACGCAGTTCTTC	CASSVSWLVPTQFF
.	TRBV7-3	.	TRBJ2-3	TGTGCCAGCAGCCCAGGGATCACAGATACGCAGTATTTT	CASSPGITDTQYF
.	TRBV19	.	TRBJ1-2	TGTGCCAGTAGAATCGGGGAGGGTGGACGAACTAACTATGGCTACACCTTC	CASRIGEGGRTNYGYTF
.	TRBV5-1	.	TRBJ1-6	TGCGCCAGCAGCTTGGCCCCAGGGGTGGATTCACCCCTCCACTTT	CASSLAPGVDSPLHF
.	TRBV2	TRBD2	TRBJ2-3	TGTGCCCGTTCAGACCGACTAGCCCAAGATACGCAGTATTTT	CARSDRLAQDTQYF
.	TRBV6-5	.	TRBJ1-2	TGTGCCAGCAGTTCACTCAACTATGGCTACACCTTC	CASSSLNYGYTF
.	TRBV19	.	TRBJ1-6	TGTGCCAGCCGAAAGGGCGGGACTTACTATAATTCACCCCTCCACTTT	CASRKGGTYYNSPLHF
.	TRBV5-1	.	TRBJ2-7	TGCGCCAGCAGCCCACCGGGAGAGTCCTACGAGCAGTACTTC	CASSPPGESYEQYF
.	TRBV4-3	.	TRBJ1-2	TGCGCCAGCAGCCAAGATCGTATCCAGAGGGCTGGCTACACCTTC	CASSQDRIQRAGYTF
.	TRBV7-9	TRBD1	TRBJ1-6	TGTGCCAGCAGCTTAATCCCCTTTAGACAGGGAGTTAAACCACCCCTCCACTTT	CASSLIPFRQGVKPPLHF
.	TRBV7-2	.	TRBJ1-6	TGTGCCAGCAGCTTATCCCCAGTCACCTCACCCCTCCACTTT	CASSLSPVTSPLHF
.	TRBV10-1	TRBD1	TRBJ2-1	TGCGCCAGCAGTTCCGACAGGGGGTCCTACAATGAGCAGTTCTTC	CASSSDRGSYNEQFF